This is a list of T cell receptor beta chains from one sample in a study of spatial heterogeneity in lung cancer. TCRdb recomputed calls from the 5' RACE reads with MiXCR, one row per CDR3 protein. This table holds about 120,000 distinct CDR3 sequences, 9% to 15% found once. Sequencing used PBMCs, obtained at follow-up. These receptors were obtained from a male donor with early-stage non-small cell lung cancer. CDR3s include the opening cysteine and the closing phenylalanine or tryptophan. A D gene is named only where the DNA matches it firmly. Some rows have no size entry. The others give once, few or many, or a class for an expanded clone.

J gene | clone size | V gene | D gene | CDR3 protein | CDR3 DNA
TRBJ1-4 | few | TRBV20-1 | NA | CSAPPRGNEKLFF | TGCAGTGCTCCCCCTAGGGGTAATGAAAAACTGTTTTTT
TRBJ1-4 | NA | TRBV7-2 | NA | CASRKRREGRPNEKLFF | TGTGCCAGCAGGAAAAGGCGGGAAGGGAGACCTAATGAAAAACTGTTTTTT
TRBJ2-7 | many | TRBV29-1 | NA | CSGRGTGTYEQYF | TGCAGCGGGAGGGGAACAGGGACCTACGAGCAGTACTTC
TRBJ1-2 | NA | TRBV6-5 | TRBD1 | CASSYTRTGGAGYGYTF | TGTGCCAGCAGTTACACTAGGACAGGGGGCGCGGGCTATGGCTACACCTTC
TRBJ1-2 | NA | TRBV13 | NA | CASSLHPNYGYTF | TGTGCCAGCAGCTTACATCCTAACTATGGCTACACCTTC
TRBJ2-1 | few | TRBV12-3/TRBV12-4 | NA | CASSLALQTNEQFF | TGTGCCAGCAGTTTAGCGCTGCAGACCAATGAGCAGTTCTTC
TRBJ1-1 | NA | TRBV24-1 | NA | CATSDSKGERDTEAFF | TGTGCCACCAGTGATTCAAAGGGAGAAAGAGACACTGAAGCTTTCTTT
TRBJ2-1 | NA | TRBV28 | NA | CASSPLNSYNEQFF | TGTGCCAGCAGCCCATTAAACTCCTACAATGAGCAGTTCTTC
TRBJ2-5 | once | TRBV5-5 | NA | CASSLPQGFQETQYF | TGTGCCAGCAGCTTACCCCAGGGGTTTCAAGAGACCCAGTACTTC
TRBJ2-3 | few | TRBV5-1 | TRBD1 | CASTVRTGGTDTQYF | TGCGCCAGCACCGTCCGAACAGGGGGCACAGATACGCAGTATTTT
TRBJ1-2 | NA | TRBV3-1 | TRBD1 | CASSQGTGAVGYTF | TGTGCCAGCAGCCAAGGGACAGGGGCGGTTGGCTACACCTTC
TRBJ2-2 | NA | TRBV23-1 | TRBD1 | CASSQKPGQGSTGELFF | TGCGCCAGCAGTCAGAAACCGGGACAGGGGAGCACCGGGGAGCTGTTTTTT
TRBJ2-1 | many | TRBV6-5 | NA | CASSTGYRVFKNEQFF | TGTGCCAGCAGTACCGGTTACAGGGTTTTCAAGAATGAGCAGTTCTTC
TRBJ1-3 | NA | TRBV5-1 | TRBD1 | CASSPRGQGASGNTIYF | TGCGCCAGCAGCCCACGGGGACAGGGGGCTTCTGGAAACACCATATATTTT
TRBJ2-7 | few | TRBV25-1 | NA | CASSDSGRLYEQYF | TGTGCCAGCAGTGATAGCGGCAGACTCTACGAGCAGTACTTC
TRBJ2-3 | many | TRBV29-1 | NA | CSVEPSERVPDTQYF | TGCAGCGTTGAACCCTCAGAAAGAGTCCCAGATACGCAGTATTTT
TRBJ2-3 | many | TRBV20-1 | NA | CSARGRDF | TGCAGTGCTAGGGGACGAGATTTT
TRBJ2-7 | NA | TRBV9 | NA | CASSPRDLSYEQYF | TGTGCCAGCAGCCCCCGGGACTTATCCTACGAGCAGTACTTC
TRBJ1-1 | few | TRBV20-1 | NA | CSAREGTLNTEAFF | TGCAGTGCTAGAGAAGGGACATTGAACACTGAAGCTTTCTTT
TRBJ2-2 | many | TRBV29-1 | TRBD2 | CSVGLAETGELFF | TGCAGCGTTGGCCTAGCGGAAACCGGGGAGCTGTTTTTT
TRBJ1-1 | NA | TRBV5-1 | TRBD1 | CASSATGGTEAFF | TGCGCCAGCAGCGCTACAGGGGGAACTGAAGCTTTCTTT
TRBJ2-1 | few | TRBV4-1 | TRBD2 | CASSQDPAGVYNEQFF | TGCGCCAGCAGCCAAGATCCAGCGGGGGTCTACAATGAGCAGTTCTTC
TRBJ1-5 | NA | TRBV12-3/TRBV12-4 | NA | CASSLAGRDQPQHF | TGTGCCAGCAGTTTAGCGGGTAGGGACCAGCCCCAGCATTTT
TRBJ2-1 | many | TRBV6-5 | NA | CASSYSISNEQFF | TGTGCCAGCAGTTACTCGATAAGCAATGAGCAGTTCTTC
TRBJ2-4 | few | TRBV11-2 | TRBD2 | CASSLLAAGGNIQYF | TGTGCCAGCAGCTTACTAGCGGCCGGGGGAAACATTCAGTACTTC
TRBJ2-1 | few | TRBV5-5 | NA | CASSYTESSYNEQFF | TGTGCCAGCAGCTACACGGAGAGCTCCTACAATGAGCAGTTCTTC
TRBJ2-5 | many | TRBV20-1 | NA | CSASSRDSQETQYF | TGCAGTGCTAGTAGCCGGGACTCCCAAGAGACCCAGTACTTC
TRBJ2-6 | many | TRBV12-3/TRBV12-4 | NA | CASRVDGPGANVLTF | TGTGCCAGCAGGGTAGATGGTCCTGGGGCCAACGTCCTGACTTTC
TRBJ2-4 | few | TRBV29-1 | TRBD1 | CSVSGTEIAKNIQYF | TGCAGCGTGTCCGGGACAGAGATAGCCAAAAACATTCAGTACTTC
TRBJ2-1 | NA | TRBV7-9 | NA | CASSLAGDTYNEQFF | TGTGCCAGCAGCTTAGCAGGGGACACCTACAATGAGCAGTTCTTC
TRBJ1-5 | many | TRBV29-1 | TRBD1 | CSVHRGNQPQHF | TGCAGCGTACACAGGGGAAACCAGCCCCAGCATTTT